This TCR beta chain was sequenced in a study of cytomegalovirus exposure and HLA in healthy donors. Study as a whole: Researchers found that more than 70% of under 450 genotyped donors fell within the Caucasian-associated ancestry cluster.

CDR3 length equals 13 residues. The germline V gene encodes CDR1 SGHRS and CDR2 YFSETQ. Trimming removed 4 bases from V and 2 bases from J, with 9 bases in between. Overall study results and limits: Most TCR sequences showed up rarely, but some public TCRs showed up in many donors. A later analysis linked a missense DCLRE1C variant to TCR beta V- and J-gene trimming.

This clone was seen only a few times. Its antigen is unidentified. PCR involved 60 Vbeta and 13 Jbeta primers. Data came from immunoSEQ multiplex PCR; TCRdb stores just in-frame clones and leaves some out. The profile shows 140,000 to 150,000 clones, approximately 72% of them singletons. The chain employs TRBV5-1 and TRBJ1-1; D is ambiguous. Sequenced: PBMCs. The receptor was isolated from an older woman in good health and CMV-seronegative. This CDR3 reads CASSPRSNTEAFF. The CDR3 DNA reads TGCGCCAGCAGCCCGAGAAGCAACACTGAAGCTTTCTTT. Together with reference TRBV5-1 and TRBJ1-1, the CDR3 gives the full variable domain: KAGVTQTPRYLIKTRGQQVTLSCSPISGHRSVSWYQQTPGQGLQFLFEYFSETQRNKGNFPGRFSGRQFSNSRSEMNVSTLELGDSALYLCASSPRSNTEAFFGQGTRLTVV.